The next 17 T cell receptor beta chains were all read from a single sample in a study of blood T cells in healthy people across ages. A J-beta primer mix and a sample-barcoded 5' primer were used in a second PCR of about 7 to 12 cycles. TCRdb reprocessed the 5' RACE reads via MiXCR and lists one record per CDR3 protein. This table has hundreds of thousands of distinct CDR3 sequences, approximately 30% appearing once. Input material: blood. The receptor set was obtained from a woman of 80 years or more in good health.

The sample holds a few counts of this clonotype. This chain joins TRBV5-1 and TRBJ2-5; 7 nucleotides match TRBD2. Trimming took 1 base from V and 4 from J; bases not matched to a gene: 7. The CDR3 runs to 15 residues. Germline CDR1 and CDR2: SGHRS and YFSETQ. The CDR3 loop is CASSLTPGLRETQYF. The CDR3 DNA follows: TGCGCCAGCAGCTTGACCCCGGGACTAAGAGAGACCCAGTACTTC.

This chain connects TRBV11-1 to TRBJ1-3, with a weak D call TRBD1 (6 bases). The CDR3 is 17 amino acids. Germline CDR1 and CDR2: SGHAT and FQDESV (reference sequence). Trimming took 0 bases from V and 0 from J, leaving 12 bases between them. DNA for the CDR3: TGTGCCAGCAGCTTAGCGAATGGACAGCTCTCTGGAAACACCATATATTTT. This encodes CASSLANGQLSGNTIYF. The whole variable domain, filled in from reference TRBV11-1 and TRBJ1-3, reads EAEVAQSPRYKITEKSQAVAFWCDPISGHATLYWYRQILGQGPELLVQFQDESVVDDSQLPKDRFSAERLKGVDSTLKIQPAELGDSAMYLCASSLANGQLSGNTIYFGEGSWLTVV.

A remark on this clonotype: One end of the junction fails to match germline, which may point to a read error. The chain carries TRBV12-3 or TRBV12-4 and TRBJ2-7; TRBD1 might be the D (8 bases). The CDR3 runs to 13 residues. The CDR3 loop reads CSSGLTGGDEQYF. The DNA of the CDR3 is TGTTCCAGCGGTTTAACAGGGGGGGACGAGCAGTACTTC.

The sample holds many counts of this clonotype. The chain uses TRBV20-1 and TRBJ2-7, with 12 bases fitting TRBD2. The V and J ends lost 5 bases and 2 bases, in that order; junction bases with no gene match: 7. The germline V gene has CDR1 DFQATT and CDR2 SNEGSKA (reference sequence). The CDR3 is made up of 15 amino acids. The CDR3 sequence: CSAGPSGGAPYEQYF. CDR3 sequence (DNA): TGCAGTGCTGGGCCTAGCGGGGGGGCCCCCTACGAGCAGTACTTC.

This clonotype was detected only a few times. This may arise from a read error, as a much more abundant clone is one base away. The chain uses TRBV9 and TRBJ2-1; the match to TRBD2 covers 12 bases. Germline V gene lookup returns CDR1 SGDLS and CDR2 YYNGEE. V was clipped by 3 bases and J by 5 bases; unmatched bases: 18. The CDR3 runs to 20 residues. The CDR3 nucleotides are TGTGCCAGCAGCGGCGGACTAGCGGGGACCGGGGGTACTGTGGACAATGAGCAGTTCTTC. Protein sequence: CASSGGLAGTGGTVDNEQFF.

The V and J genes are TRBV27 and TRBJ1-1; 8 positions match TRBD1. CDR1 and CDR2 (germline): MNHEY, SMNVEV (reference sequence). The CDR3 has 16 amino acids. V was clipped by 5 bases and J by 1 base; unmatched bases: 9. For the CDR3, the DNA is TGTGCCAGCAGTCCCGACAGGGGAGGGGAGAACACTGAAGCTTTCTTT. Protein sequence: CASSPDRGGENTEAFF.

This chain uses TRBV3-1 with TRBJ2-1, with 13 bases fitting TRBD2. Germline V gene lookup returns CDR1 LGHDT and CDR2 YNNKEL (reference sequence). This CDR3 region has 15 residues. Trimming took 6 bases from V and 9 from J; bases not matched to a gene: 8. The CDR3 DNA is TGTGCCAGCAGTCCCAGGACTAGCGGGAGTACTGAGCAGTTCTTC. Translation: CASSPRTSGSTEQFF.

This clonotype was picked up a small number of times. A much bigger clone sits one base away, suggesting this may be a read error. In nucleotides, the CDR3 is TGTGCCAGCAGCTTAGGCGTAGCCAGAAGATATGGCTACACCTTC. This gives the protein CASSLGVARRYGYTF. The V gene is TRBV7-2, the J gene TRBJ1-2; D gene ambiguous. This CDR3 is built from 15 residues. CDR1 SGHTA and CDR2 FQGNSA come from the germline V gene. V dropped 1 base and J dropped 5 bases, with 14 bases sitting between them.

The chain employs TRBV6-2 or TRBV6-3 and TRBJ1-5, with D maybe TRBD1 (5 bases). CDR3 length: 15 amino acids. With 6 bases removed from V and 2 bases from J, the gap between germline ends came to 14 bases. CDR1 is MNHEY, CDR2 SVGEGT, per germline. CDR3 nucleotides: TGTGCCAGCAGCGGCCGTGGGGGGGGCAATCAGCCCCAGCATTTT. The encoded protein is CASSGRGGGNQPQHF.

The V and J genes are TRBV30 and TRBJ1-2; 8 positions match TRBD1. After removal of 3 bases from V and 3 bases from J, the junction contained 6 bases not matched to a gene. The CDR3 runs 14 residues. CDR1 and CDR2 from the germline V gene are GTSNPN and SVGIG (reference sequence). CDR3 sequence: CAWSRDRGDYGYTF. Written as DNA, the CDR3 is TGTGCCTGGAGCCGAGACAGGGGTGACTATGGCTACACCTTC. Complete variable domain (other parts from reference TRBV30 and TRBJ1-2): SQTIHQWPATLVQPVGSPLSLECTVEGTSNPNLYWYRQAAGRGLQLLFYSVGIGQISSEVPQNLSASRPQDRQFILSSKKLLLSDSGFYLCAWSRDRGDYGYTFGSGTRLTVV.

Worth noting for this clonotype: A read error may explain this, as a much larger clone is one base away. The chain combines TRBV20-1 with TRBJ2-3, with 9 bases fitting TRBD2. Germline V lookup: CDR1 DFQATT, CDR2 SNEGSKA (reference sequence). CDR3 length: 16 amino acids. The V segment lost 5 bases and the J segment 5 bases; nucleotides outside the gene matches: 14. The CDR3 coding sequence is TGCAGTGCTCTAGAGCTACGAGCGGGGGGAGGAGATACGCAGTATTTT. It specifies CSALELRAGGGDTQYF.

This clonotype came up a few times. The chain couples TRBV2 to TRBJ1-1, with D unresolved. The CDR3 spans 13 residues. Germline assignment: CDR1 SNHLY and CDR2 FYNNEI. The V end lost 5 bases, the J end lost 6 bases, and 13 bases lay between the germline ends. The CDR3 loop reads CASSLEAGSEAFF. In DNA, the CDR3 is TGTGCCAGCAGTTTAGAGGCGGGCTCTGAAGCTTTCTTT.

A remark on this clonotype: Given a much more abundant clone one base away, this may be a read error. Because the CDR3 is missing its conserved closing phenylalanine or tryptophan, this is likely a read error. The rearrangement uses TRBV20-1 and TRBJ1-5; D uncertain. Trimming shortened V by 6 bases and J by 0 bases, and 12 bases separated the two germline ends. Germline V gene sequence: CDR1 DFQATT, CDR2 SNEGSKA (reference sequence). The CDR3 is 14 amino acids. The CDR3, as DNA: TGCAGTGCAATCGCGGTACTTAGCAATCAGCCCCAGCATGTT. Protein: CSAIAVLSNQPQHV.

This clonotype was observed a handful of times. This may stem from a read error, because a much larger clone lies one nucleotide away. The chain combines TRBV7-3 with TRBJ2-7, with D tentatively TRBD2 (7 bases). Germline values: CDR1 SGHTA, CDR2 FQGTGA. The CDR3 is 13 amino acids. Trimming removed 5 bases at V and 7 bases at J, with 15 bases between. CDR3 DNA: TGTGCCAGCAGCCCCAGGGGACTATCTGAGCAGTACTTC. Its translation is CASSPRGLSEQYF.

The gene calls are TRBV12-3 or TRBV12-4 and TRBJ2-1, with a possible D match to TRBD2 (6 bases). The CDR3 runs 14 residues. V lost 3 bases to trimming and J lost 10 bases, with 16 bases between them. CDR3 sequence reads: CASSFGSPRYEQFF. Here the CDR3 DNA reads TGTGCCAGCAGTTTCGGGAGCCCGCGCTACGAGCAGTTCTTC.

This chain uses TRBV20-1 with TRBJ1-5; 9 bases are shared with TRBD1. This CDR3 has 14 residues. After removal of 5 bases from V and 2 bases from J, the junction contained 4 bases not matched to a gene. Per the germline V gene, CDR1 is DFQATT and CDR2 is SNEGSKA (reference sequence). Here the CDR3 reads CSAAGTGRNQPQHF. In DNA form, the CDR3 reads TGCAGTGCTGCCGGGACAGGGCGCAATCAGCCCCAGCATTTT.

The gene calls are TRBV19 and TRBJ2-7; TRBD1 matches at 7 bases. J lost 0 bases, V lost 5 bases, and 4 bases had no gene match. There are 14 residues in the CDR3. Germline CDR1 is LNHDA and CDR2 is SQIVND (reference sequence). CDR3 protein: CASSVGTASYEQYF. CDR3 DNA sequence: TGTGCCAGTAGTGTTGGGACAGCCTCCTACGAGCAGTACTTC.